The clone carrying this T cell receptor (beta chain) was recorded many times. The data were obtained in a study of blood T cells in healthy people across ages. V dropped 6 bases and J dropped 3 bases, with 14 bases sitting between them. Per the germline V gene, CDR1 is MNHEY and CDR2 is SVGAGI. The CDR3 loop spans 14 amino acids. Alongside a J-beta primer mix, a sample-barcoded 5' primer served in a second PCR lasting 7 to 11 cycles. A single record per CDR3 protein comes from TCRdb applying MiXCR to the 5' RACE reads. The sample shows hundreds of thousands of distinct CDR3 sequences, 40% to 50% of them seen only once.

The receptor comes from a man older than 75 in good health. The sequenced sample was blood. This sequence joins TRBV6-5 and TRBJ2-5; TRBD2 is a possible D gene (7 bases). This CDR3 is CASSRGASKETQYF. CDR3 DNA sequence: TGTGCCAGCAGCCGGGGGGCTTCAAAAGAGACCCAGTACTTC.